Below are 27 T cell receptor beta chains sequenced from a single sample in a study of early T cells in non-severe SARS-CoV-2 infection. Each CDR3 protein is one row after TCRdb ran MiXCR on the 5' RACE reads. Of roughly 52,000 distinct CDR3 sequences listed, 5.5% to 6.5% are singletons. The sample here was whole blood, taken at baseline. The receptors derive from an adult who was a healthcare worker with PCR-confirmed SARS-CoV-2 infection or an uninfected control (not recorded which).

The genes are TRBV20-1 and TRBJ2-1, with 12 bases matching TRBD2. CDR1 is DFQATT and CDR2 is SNEGSKA in the germline V gene (reference sequence). J lost 0 bases, V lost 5 bases, and 8 bases had no gene match. The CDR3 sequence is 17 residues long. The DNA for the CDR3 is TGCAGTGCTCCGCCTAGCGGGGGGGCAAGCTCCTACAATGAGCAGTTCTTC. The encoded protein is CSAPPSGGASSYNEQFF.

This clonotype was detected many times. This sequence joins TRBV7-2 and TRBJ2-3; 9 positions match TRBD2. The CDR3 loop spans 19 amino acids. From germline, CDR1 is SGHTA and CDR2 FQGNSA. The V gene end was trimmed by 5 bases and the J gene end by 1 base; junction bases not matched to a gene: 16. In DNA, the CDR3 is TGTGCCAGCAGCACCCTCGTCCGCGGGGGGGTTAAAGGCACAGATACGCAGTATTTT. This codes for CASSTLVRGGVKGTDTQYF.

The chain is built from TRBV29-1 and TRBJ2-1, with TRBD2 identical over 7 bases. The ends lost 4 bases at V and 7 bases at J; junction bases unmatched: 10. The CDR3 loop spans 14 amino acids. Germline CDR1 SQVTM, CDR2 ANQGSEA. As DNA, the CDR3 is TGCAGCGTTGGTCGGACTAGTGGCCAAAATGAGCAGTTCTTC. This gives the protein CSVGRTSGQNEQFF.

This clonotype came up a few times. V gene TRBV28 combines with J gene TRBJ1-1; no definite D call. This CDR3 is built from 13 residues. V dropped 7 bases and J dropped 8 bases, with 17 bases sitting between them. CDR1 and CDR2 from the germline V gene are MDHEN and SYDVKM. The CDR3: CASIPPQKSEAFF. DNA of the CDR3: TGTGCCAGCATCCCCCCTCAGAAGAGCGAAGCTTTCTTT. Full variable domain (rest looked up from reference TRBV28 and TRBJ1-1): DVKVTQSSRYLVKRTGEKVFLECVQDMDHENMFWYRQDPGLGLRLIYFSYDVKMKEKGDIPEGYSVSREKKERFSLILESASTNQTSMYLCASIPPQKSEAFFGQGTRLTVV.

In this sample, this clonotype turned up many times. V usage is TRBV7-2 and J usage is TRBJ2-1; 10 bases are shared with TRBD1. J lost 6 bases, V lost 5 bases, and 4 bases had no gene match. The CDR3 has 14 residues. Germline CDR1 reads SGHTA; CDR2 reads FQGNSA. CDR3: CASSLRTGGNEQFF. As DNA, the CDR3 is TGTGCCAGCAGCCTCCGGACAGGGGGCAATGAGCAGTTCTTC.

There are many counts of this clonotype. The chain recombines TRBV13 with TRBJ2-7; D remains ambiguous. This CDR3 contains 14 residues. CDR1 is PRHDT and CDR2 is FYEKMQ in the germline V gene (reference sequence). With 0 bases removed from V and 2 bases from J, the gap between germline ends came to 8 bases. For the CDR3, the DNA is TGTGCCAGCAGCTTAGGGCAGAGTCCCTACGAGCAGTACTTC. Its translation: CASSLGQSPYEQYF. The whole variable domain, filled in from reference TRBV13 and TRBJ2-7, reads AAGVIQSPRHLIKEKRETATLKCYPIPRHDTVYWYQQGPGQDPQFLISFYEKMQSDKGSIPDRFSAQQFSDYHSELNMSSLELGDSALYFCASSLGQSPYEQYFGPGTRLTVT.

The V call is TRBV3-1, the J call TRBJ2-7; D call uncertain. In germline, CDR1 is LGHDT, CDR2 YNNKEL (reference sequence). V lost 7 bases, J lost 3 bases, and 16 bases lay in between. The CDR3 extends over 14 amino acids. The CDR3 is CASTPDTASYEQYF. CDR3 in DNA: TGTGCCAGCACCCCCGATACGGCGAGCTACGAGCAGTACTTC.

This clonotype was recorded once. This CDR3 reads CAISGLVTSGVRTDTQYF. The CDR3 DNA follows: TGTGCCATCAGTGGGCTTGTGACTAGCGGGGTACGCACAGATACGCAGTATTTT. This sequence joins TRBV10-3 and TRBJ2-3; 11 positions agree with TRBD2. The CDR3 spans 18 residues. Germline V gene lookup returns CDR1 ENHRY and CDR2 SYGVKD. After removal of 4 bases from V and 1 base from J, the junction contained 10 bases not matched to a gene.

This clonotype was found many times. This chain links TRBV29-1 with TRBJ2-1; 7 nucleotides line up with TRBD2. This CDR3 has 12 residues. The junction had 1 base not matched to a gene; V was cut back by 2 bases and J by 6 bases. Germline assignment: CDR1 SQVTM and CDR2 ANQGSEA. As DNA, the CDR3 is TGCAGCGTTGAACCTAGCGGCAATGAGCAGTTCTTC. Its protein product is CSVEPSGNEQFF.

This clonotype was counted a few times. V usage is TRBV5-6 and J usage is TRBJ2-7, with a tentative D call TRBD1 (6 bases). The germline V gene has CDR1 SGHDT and CDR2 YYEEEE. The CDR3 totals 13 residues. Trimming stripped 7 bases from V and 2 bases from J, with 13 bases between. The CDR3 sequence: CASALGQTYEQYF. CDR3 coding DNA: TGTGCCAGCGCCCTCGGACAGACCTACGAGCAGTACTTC.

This clonotype was picked up many times. The rearrangement uses TRBV3-1 and TRBJ1-5, with unresolved D. The CDR3 is made up of 12 amino acids. V dropped 2 bases and J dropped 3 bases, with 2 bases sitting between them. Germline V lookup: CDR1 LGHDT, CDR2 YNNKEL (reference sequence). This chain's CDR3 is CASSQYNQPQHF. The CDR3 nucleotides read TGTGCCAGCAGCCAATACAATCAGCCCCAGCATTTT. The complete variable domain, with remaining parts taken from reference TRBV3-1 and TRBJ1-5, reads DTAVSQTPKYLVTQMGNDKSIKCEQNLGHDTMYWYKQDSKKFLKIMFSYNNKELIINETVPNRFSPKSPDKAHLNLHINSLELGDSAVYFCASSQYNQPQHFGDGTRLSIL.

This clonotype appeared many times. This sequence joins TRBV6-6 and TRBJ2-4; D is uncertain. The CDR3 is made up of 14 amino acids. From germline, CDR1 is MNHNY and CDR2 SVGAGI (reference sequence). The V end lost 2 bases, the J end lost 8 bases, and 13 bases lay between the germline ends. The CDR3 loop reads CASSYRVSSDIQYF. Written as DNA, the CDR3 is TGTGCCAGCAGTTACAGGGTTTCTTCGGACATTCAGTACTTC.

Ten or more counts support this clonotype. The rearrangement links TRBV20-1 to TRBJ2-7; D is possibly TRBD2 (5 bases). The CDR3 has 15 residues. Germline lookup yields CDR1 DFQATT and CDR2 SNEGSKA (reference sequence). The ends were cut back, 0 bases at V and 7 bases at J, with 19 bases in the middle. The CDR3 here is CSARDSAGGFGEQYF. The CDR3 DNA reads TGCAGTGCTAGAGATTCGGCGGGCGGGTTTGGGGAGCAGTACTTC.

Many counts were recorded for this clonotype. This chain connects TRBV6-2 or TRBV6-3 to TRBJ1-5, with a tentative D call TRBD1 (5 bases). The CDR3 loop spans 13 amino acids. Germline CDR1 is MNHEY and CDR2 is SVGEGT. The CDR3 region is CATGDLINQPQHF. The CDR3 nucleotides are TGTGCTACGGGGGACCTGATCAATCAGCCCCAGCATTTT.

This clonotype was seen at least ten times. The gene calls are TRBV6-6 and TRBJ1-1; D is ambiguous. The CDR3 totals 14 residues. Germline assignment: CDR1 MNHNY and CDR2 SVGAGI (reference sequence). The V end lost 6 bases, the J end lost 1 base, and 12 bases lay between the germline ends. For the CDR3, the DNA is TGTGCCAGCAGGCGAACTGCGGAGAACACTGAAGCTTTCTTT. It specifies CASRRTAENTEAFF.

Comments on this clonotype: A read error may be the cause here, since a much bigger clone is one base away. This chain links TRBV19 with TRBJ2-3; D gene uncertain. This CDR3 is built from 14 residues. The germline V gene has CDR1 LNHDA and CDR2 SQIVND (reference sequence). The CDR3 spells CVSSMEQFTDTQYF. The CDR3 bases are TGTGTCAGTAGTATGGAACAGTTCACAGATACGCAGTATTTT. Together with reference TRBV19 and TRBJ2-3, the CDR3 gives the full variable domain: DGGITQSPKYLFRKEGQNVTLSCEQNLNHDAMYWYRQDPGQGLRLIYYSQIVNDFQKGDIAEGYSVSREKKESFPLTVTSAQKNPTAFYLCVSSMEQFTDTQYFGPGTRLTVL.

This clonotype was seen a few times. The rearrangement joins TRBV7-2 to TRBJ1-1, with 9 bases lining up with TRBD1. V lost 5 bases, J lost 8 bases, and 12 bases stayed unmatched. This CDR3 has 15 amino acids. Germline assignment: CDR1 SGHTA and CDR2 FQGNSA. The CDR3 DNA is TGTGCCAGCAGCACCGGGACAGGGTCGTTCTCAGAAGCTTTCTTT. Translating it yields CASSTGTGSFSEAFF.

This clonotype was picked up many times. The V gene is TRBV18, the J gene TRBJ1-1, with unresolved D. Germline lookup yields CDR1 KGHSH and CDR2 LQKENI. The CDR3 is made up of 14 amino acids. Trimming took off 1 base at V and 1 base at J, with 7 bases between the two ends. The CDR3 here is CASSPQGSNTEAFF. CDR3 coding DNA: TGTGCCAGCTCACCACAGGGTTCGAACACTGAAGCTTTCTTT.

Many counts were recorded for this clonotype. The chain joins TRBV20-1 to TRBJ2-2, with a tentative D call TRBD1 (7 bases). V lost 6 bases to trimming and J lost 5 bases, with 19 bases between them. The CDR3 sequence is 15 residues long. Germline V lookup: CDR1 DFQATT, CDR2 SNEGSKA (reference sequence). The CDR3 DNA follows: TGCAGTGCCCCGGAGCCGGCAGGGGGGACCGGGGAGCTGTTTTTT. This translates into CSAPEPAGGTGELFF.

The chain recombines TRBV27 with TRBJ1-2; D not certain. Trimming pared 3 bases from V and 4 bases from J, leaving 9 bases between. Germline V gene sequence: CDR1 MNHEY, CDR2 SMNVEV (reference sequence). The CDR3 is made up of 13 amino acids. The CDR3 nucleotides read TGTGCCAGCAGTTTCTTACCCAGCTATGGCTACACCTTC. Its protein is CASSFLPSYGYTF.

This clonotype was seen ten or more times. This chain connects TRBV11-2 to TRBJ2-1; 9 bases fit TRBD2. The CDR3 length is 15 residues. V was clipped by 8 bases and J by 8 bases; unmatched bases: 13. Germline values: CDR1 SGHAT, CDR2 FQNNGV. The CDR3 DNA reads as TGTGCCAGCGCTCCGGGAGCGGGGGGAGGAGATGAGCAGTTCTTC. Protein sequence: CASAPGAGGGDEQFF.

Here the CDR3 reads CARGTDSPSPLHF. The CDR3 bases are TGTGCCAGGGGAACGGACTCTCCTTCACCCCTCCACTTT. This chain connects TRBV21-1 to TRBJ1-6. TRBV21-1 is noted as a pseudogene. The CDR3 runs to 13 residues.

This clonotype was observed many times. J is TRBJ2-3 and V is TRBV11-3; D is uncertain. This CDR3 region has 13 residues. The germline V gene encodes CDR1 SGHNT and CDR2 YENEEA. The V and J ends lost 1 base and 8 bases respectively, with 10 bases between them. This CDR3 is CASSLASHGTQYF. In DNA form, the CDR3 reads TGTGCCAGCAGCTTAGCTAGTCACGGTACGCAGTATTTT.

This clonotype was recorded many times. This chain connects TRBV4-3 to TRBJ2-1; perhaps TRBD2 as D (5 bases). Between the trimmed V and J ends, which lost 0 bases and 6 bases, there was a span of 15 bases. The CDR3 contains 16 residues. CDR1 is LGHNA and CDR2 is YSLEER in the germline V gene. This CDR3 is CASSQEFGYSGNEQFF. In DNA form, the CDR3 reads TGCGCCAGCAGCCAAGAATTTGGGTACAGCGGCAATGAGCAGTTCTTC.

A few counts support this clonotype. The rearrangement joins TRBV10-1 to TRBJ2-3; either TRBD1 or TRBD2 may supply D (6 bases each). V was trimmed by 2 bases and J by 0 bases, leaving 18 bases between them. CDR3 length: 18 amino acids. The germline V gene encodes CDR1 WNHNN and CDR2 SYGVQD (reference sequence). Here the CDR3 reads CASSEMNRGAASTDTQYF. CDR3 DNA sequence: TGCGCCAGCAGTGAGATGAATAGGGGGGCGGCTAGCACAGATACGCAGTATTTT.

The table lists this clonotype with many counts. The chain links TRBV5-4 to TRBJ1-1; no clear D gene. The CDR3 totals 14 residues. Germline loops: CDR1 SGHNT, CDR2 YYREEE (reference sequence). Trimming took 0 bases from V and 0 from J, leaving 6 bases between them. The CDR3 bases are TGTGCCAGCAGCTTGGAGATTATGAACACTGAAGCTTTCTTT. It is translated as CASSLEIMNTEAFF.

The chain employs TRBV29-1 and TRBJ1-2, with D hard to call. Per the germline V gene, CDR1 is SQVTM and CDR2 is ANQGSEA. The CDR3 is 12 residues long. V was pared by 5 bases and J by 4 bases, with 11 bases between. The CDR3 reads CSVSGPAYGYTF. CDR3 DNA: TGCAGCGTTAGCGGGCCAGCCTATGGCTACACCTTC.